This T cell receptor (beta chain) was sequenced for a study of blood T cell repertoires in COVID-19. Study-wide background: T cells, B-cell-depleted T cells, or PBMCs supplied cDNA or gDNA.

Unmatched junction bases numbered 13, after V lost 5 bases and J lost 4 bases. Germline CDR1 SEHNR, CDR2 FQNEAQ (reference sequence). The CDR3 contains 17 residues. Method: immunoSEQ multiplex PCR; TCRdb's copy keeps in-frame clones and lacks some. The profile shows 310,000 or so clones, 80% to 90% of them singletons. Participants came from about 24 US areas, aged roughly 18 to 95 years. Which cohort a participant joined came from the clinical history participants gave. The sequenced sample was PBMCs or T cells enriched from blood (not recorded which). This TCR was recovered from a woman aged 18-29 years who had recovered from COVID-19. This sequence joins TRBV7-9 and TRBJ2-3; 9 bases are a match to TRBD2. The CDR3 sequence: CASSLVAGGPGSDTQYF. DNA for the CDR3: TGTGCCAGCAGCCTCGTGGCGGGGGGGCCTGGTTCAGATACGCAGTATTTT.